This record looks at one T cell receptor (beta chain) sequence and its context. What it binds is not known. The input for each TCR library was around 3.5 ug of total RNA. cDNA for each sample came from eight separate reactions. TCRdb re-called the 5' RACE reads; one entry per CDR3 protein, DNA not given. The sample table includes approximately 380,000 distinct CDR3 sequences. The data originate from a study of monozygotic twins with inflammatory bowel disease. Findings and caveats of the study: Part of the variability in patient repertoires may have come from differing immunosuppressive treatments.

Germline V gene sequence: CDR1 MNHEY, CDR2 SVGAGI. This CDR3 is built from 15 residues. Sequenced input: blood. The gene calls are TRBV6-5 and TRBJ1-2; TCRdb outputs TRBD1, but without DNA this stays unchecked. The receptor was isolated from a human donor with ulcerative colitis or Crohn's disease, or a healthy co-twin of an affected twin (not recorded which). The CDR3: CASSYSSGAPYGYTF.